This paragraph covers one T cell receptor (beta chain) sequence. This CDR3 region has 15 residues. Deletions cut 3 bases from V and 10 bases from J, with 19 bases between. In germline, CDR1 is LNHNV, CDR2 YYDKDF (reference sequence). The source of the sample is a study of PD-1 blockade in classical Hodgkin lymphoma. Stated time point: newly diagnosed, previously untreated cHL patient sample. Here immunoSEQ multiplex PCR was the method, and the copy in TCRdb shows in-frame clones only, minus some. The sample consists of 17,000 or so clones, around 87% of them appearing once. The chain links TRBV15 to TRBJ2-1; the D call may be TRBD1 or TRBD2 (5 bases each). Sample: peripheral blood mononuclear cells (PBMCs). This clonotype was sampled from a human donor with classical Hodgkin lymphoma. This CDR3 reads CATSSPRDPYREQFF. In DNA, the CDR3 is TGTGCCACCAGCAGCCCTCGGGACCCCTATAGGGAGCAGTTCTTC.